The clone carrying this TCR beta chain turned up a few times. The antigen is not known. The sample comes from a study of Ad26.COV2.S vaccination and SARS-CoV-2 variants. V shed 3 bases and J 4 bases; nucleotides not matched to a gene: 6. This CDR3 has 15 amino acids. The germline V gene encodes CDR1 KGHSH and CDR2 LQKENI. Only in-frame clones appear in the TCRdb table, and some are missing; sequencing was by immunoSEQ multiplex PCR. The data show under 150,000 clones, more than 80% seen once. Whole-study findings and limits: Placebo recipients trailed vaccine recipients in spike-specific TCR breadth.

This sequence was found in a human donor who had recovered from COVID-19. The chain joins TRBV18 to TRBJ2-5; TRBD1 matches at 9 bases. Sequencing was performed on peripheral blood, taken after recovery from COVID-19. CDR3 region: CASSPGQGLRETQYF. For the CDR3, the DNA is TGTGCCAGCTCACCTGGACAGGGGCTACGAGAGACCCAGTACTTC.